This T cell receptor beta chain is from a study of control samples from healthy donors and cancer patients. Generated by immunoSEQ multiplex PCR, the TCRdb table keeps only in-frame clones and is missing some. The data show approximately 150,000 clones, with about 90% seen just once and more than 6.5% held by the top ten. Losses at the gene ends were 5 bases for V and 10 bases for J; bases not matched to a gene: 5. From germline, CDR1 is SGHTA and CDR2 FQGNSA. The CDR3 is 13 residues long. The sample comprised blood. The rearrangement links TRBV7-2 to TRBJ2-1, with 10 bases identical to TRBD1. This TCR came from a man between 18 and 35 years old in good health. The CDR3 reads CASSADRGREQFF. CDR3 bases: TGTGCCAGCAGCGCCGACAGGGGGCGCGAGCAGTTCTTC.